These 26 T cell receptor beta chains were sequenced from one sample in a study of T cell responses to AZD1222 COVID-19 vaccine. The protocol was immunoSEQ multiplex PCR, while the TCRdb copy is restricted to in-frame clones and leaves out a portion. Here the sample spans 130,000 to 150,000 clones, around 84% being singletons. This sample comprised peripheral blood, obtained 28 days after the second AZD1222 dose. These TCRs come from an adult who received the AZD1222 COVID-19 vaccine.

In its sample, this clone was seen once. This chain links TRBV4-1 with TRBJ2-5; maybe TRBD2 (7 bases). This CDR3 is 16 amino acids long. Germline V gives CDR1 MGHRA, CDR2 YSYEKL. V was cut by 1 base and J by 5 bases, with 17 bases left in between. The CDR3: CASSQGGGGTLETQYF. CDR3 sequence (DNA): TGCGCCAGCAGCCAAGGCGGGGGCGGGACCTTGGAGACCCAGTACTTC.

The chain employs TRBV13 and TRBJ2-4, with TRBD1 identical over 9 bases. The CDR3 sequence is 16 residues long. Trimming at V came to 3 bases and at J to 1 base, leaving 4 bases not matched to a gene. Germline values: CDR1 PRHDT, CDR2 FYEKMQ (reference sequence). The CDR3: CASSFTGQGAKNIQYF. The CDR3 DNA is TGTGCCAGCAGCTTTACAGGACAGGGGGCCAAAAACATTCAGTACTTC.

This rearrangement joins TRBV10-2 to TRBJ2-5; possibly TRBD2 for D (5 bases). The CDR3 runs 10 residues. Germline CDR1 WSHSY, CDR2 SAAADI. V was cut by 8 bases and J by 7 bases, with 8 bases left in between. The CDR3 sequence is CASYRGTQYF. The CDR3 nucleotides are TGCGCCAGCTACCGGGGGACCCAGTACTTC.

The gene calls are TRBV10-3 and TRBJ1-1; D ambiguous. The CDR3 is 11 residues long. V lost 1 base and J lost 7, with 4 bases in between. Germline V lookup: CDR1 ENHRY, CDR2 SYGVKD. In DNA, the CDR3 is TGTGCCATCAGTGAGTACCTTGAAGCTTTCTTT. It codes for CAISEYLEAFF.

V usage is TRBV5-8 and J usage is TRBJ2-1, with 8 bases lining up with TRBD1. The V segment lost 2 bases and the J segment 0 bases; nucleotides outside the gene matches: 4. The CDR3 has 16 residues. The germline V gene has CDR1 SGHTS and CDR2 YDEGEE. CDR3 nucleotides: TGTGCCAGCAGCTTCACAGGGGGTGGCTCCTACAATGAGCAGTTCTTC. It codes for CASSFTGGGSYNEQFF.

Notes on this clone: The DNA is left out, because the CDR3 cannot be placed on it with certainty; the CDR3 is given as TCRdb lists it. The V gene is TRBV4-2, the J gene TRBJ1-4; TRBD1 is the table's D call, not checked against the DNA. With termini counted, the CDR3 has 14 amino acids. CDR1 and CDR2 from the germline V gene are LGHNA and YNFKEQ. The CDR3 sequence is CASSQERVGRGAFF.

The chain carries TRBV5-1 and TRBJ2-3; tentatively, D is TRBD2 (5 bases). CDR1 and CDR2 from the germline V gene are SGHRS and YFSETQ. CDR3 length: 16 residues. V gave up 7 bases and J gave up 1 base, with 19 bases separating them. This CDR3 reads CASSFPGSPGTDTQYF. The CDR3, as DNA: TGCGCCAGCTCCTTCCCGGGGTCCCCGGGCACAGATACGCAGTATTTT.

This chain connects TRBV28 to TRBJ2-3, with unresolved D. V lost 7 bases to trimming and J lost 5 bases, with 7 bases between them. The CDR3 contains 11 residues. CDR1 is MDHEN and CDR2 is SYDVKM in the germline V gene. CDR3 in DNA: TGTGCCAGCACCAAACGAGATACGCAGTATTTT. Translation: CASTKRDTQYF.

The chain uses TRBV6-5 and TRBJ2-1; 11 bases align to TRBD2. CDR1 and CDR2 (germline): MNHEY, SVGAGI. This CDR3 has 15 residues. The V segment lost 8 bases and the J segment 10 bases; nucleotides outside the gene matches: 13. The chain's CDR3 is CASGFTSGGLQEQFF. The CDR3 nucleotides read TGTGCCAGCGGTTTCACTAGCGGGGGCCTCCAGGAGCAGTTCTTC.

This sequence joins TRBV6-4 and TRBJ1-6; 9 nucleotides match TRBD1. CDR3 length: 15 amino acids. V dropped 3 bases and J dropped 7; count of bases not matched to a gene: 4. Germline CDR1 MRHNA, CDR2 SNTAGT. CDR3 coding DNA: TGTGCCAGCAGTGAGGTCGGGACAGGGAATTCACCCCTCCACTTT. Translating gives CASSEVGTGNSPLHF.

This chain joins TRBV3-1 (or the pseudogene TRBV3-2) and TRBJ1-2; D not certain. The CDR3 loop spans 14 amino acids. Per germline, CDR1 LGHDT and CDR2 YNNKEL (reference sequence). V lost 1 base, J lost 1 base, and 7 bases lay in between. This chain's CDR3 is CASSQVWSNYGYTF. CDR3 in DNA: TGTGCCAGCAGCCAAGTCTGGAGTAACTATGGCTACACCTTC.

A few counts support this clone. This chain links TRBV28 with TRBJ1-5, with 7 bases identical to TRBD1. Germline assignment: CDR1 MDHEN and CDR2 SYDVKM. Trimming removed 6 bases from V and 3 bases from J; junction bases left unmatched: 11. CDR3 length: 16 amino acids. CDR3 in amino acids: CASRDRSASVNQPQHF. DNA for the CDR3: TGTGCCAGCAGGGACAGGAGCGCCTCGGTCAATCAGCCCCAGCATTTT.

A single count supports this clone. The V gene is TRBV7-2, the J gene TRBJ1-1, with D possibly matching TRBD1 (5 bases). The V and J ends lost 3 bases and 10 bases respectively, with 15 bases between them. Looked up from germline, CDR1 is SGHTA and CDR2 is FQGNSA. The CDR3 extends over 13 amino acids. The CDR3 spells CASSFRQGGGAFF. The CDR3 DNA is TGTGCCAGCAGCTTTAGGCAGGGTGGGGGAGCTTTCTTT. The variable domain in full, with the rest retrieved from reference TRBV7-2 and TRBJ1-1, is GAGVSQSPSNKVTEKGKDVELRCDPISGHTALYWYRQSLGQGLEFLIYFQGNSAPDKSGLPSDRFSAERTGGSVSTLTIQRTQQEDSAVYLCASSFRQGGGAFFGQGTRLTVV.

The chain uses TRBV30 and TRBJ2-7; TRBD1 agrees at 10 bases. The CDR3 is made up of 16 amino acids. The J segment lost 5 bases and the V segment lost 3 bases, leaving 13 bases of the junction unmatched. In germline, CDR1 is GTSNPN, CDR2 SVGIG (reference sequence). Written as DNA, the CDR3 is TGTGCCTGGAGGGAGTTCCCGGGACAGGGGTGGAACGAGCAGTACTTC. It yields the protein CAWREFPGQGWNEQYF.

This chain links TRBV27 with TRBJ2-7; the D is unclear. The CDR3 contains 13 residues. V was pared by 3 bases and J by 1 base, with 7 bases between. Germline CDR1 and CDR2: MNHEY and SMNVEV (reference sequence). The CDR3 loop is CASSFSGSYEQYF. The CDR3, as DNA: TGTGCCAGCAGTTTTTCCGGATCCTACGAGCAGTACTTC.

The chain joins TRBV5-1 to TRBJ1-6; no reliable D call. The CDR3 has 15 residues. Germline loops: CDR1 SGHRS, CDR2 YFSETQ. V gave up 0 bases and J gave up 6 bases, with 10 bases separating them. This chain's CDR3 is CASSLEPLGNSPLHF. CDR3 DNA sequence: TGCGCCAGCAGCTTGGAACCCCTGGGTAATTCACCCCTCCACTTT.

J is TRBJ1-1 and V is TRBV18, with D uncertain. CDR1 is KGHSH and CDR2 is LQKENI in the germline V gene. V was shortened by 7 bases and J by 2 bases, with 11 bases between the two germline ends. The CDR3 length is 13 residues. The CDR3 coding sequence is TGTGCCAGCTATCCTCCTTCTAACACTGAAGCTTTCTTT. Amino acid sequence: CASYPPSNTEAFF. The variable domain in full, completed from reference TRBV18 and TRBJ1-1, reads NAGVMQNPRHLVRRRGQEARLRCSPMKGHSHVYWYRQLPEEGLKFMVYLQKENIIDESGMPKERFSAEFPKEGPSILRIQQVVRGDSAAYFCASYPPSNTEAFFGQGTRLTVV.

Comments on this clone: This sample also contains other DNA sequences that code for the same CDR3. The CDR3 nucleotides read TGTGCCAGCAGCGTAGAAGGAGGGAGCACTGAAGCTTTCTTT. Its translation: CASSVEGGSTEAFF. The rearrangement links TRBV9 to TRBJ1-1; D is ambiguous. Germline V gene sequence: CDR1 SGDLS, CDR2 YYNGEE. The CDR3 runs 14 residues. V was clipped by 0 bases and J by 4 bases, with 10 bases between them. The full variable domain, in which reference TRBV9 and TRBJ1-1 provide the parts outside the CDR3, is DSGVTQTPKHLITATGQRVTLRCSPRSGDLSVYWYQQSLDQGLQFLIQYYNGEERAKGNILERFSAQQFPDLHSELNLSSLELGDSALYFCASSVEGGSTEAFFGQGTRLTVV.

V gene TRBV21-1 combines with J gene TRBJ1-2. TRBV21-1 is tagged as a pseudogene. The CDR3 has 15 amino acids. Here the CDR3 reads CASSKGQGRGYGYTF. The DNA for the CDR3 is TGTGCCAGCAGCAAGGGTCAGGGACGAGGGTATGGCTACACCTTC.

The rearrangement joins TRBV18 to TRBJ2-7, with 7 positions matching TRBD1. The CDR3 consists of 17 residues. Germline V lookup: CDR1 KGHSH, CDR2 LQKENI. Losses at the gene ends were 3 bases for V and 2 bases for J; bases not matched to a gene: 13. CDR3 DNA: TGTGCCAGCTCACCGGGGACAGTGAACACCCAAGCCTACGAGCAGTACTTC. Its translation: CASSPGTVNTQAYEQYF.

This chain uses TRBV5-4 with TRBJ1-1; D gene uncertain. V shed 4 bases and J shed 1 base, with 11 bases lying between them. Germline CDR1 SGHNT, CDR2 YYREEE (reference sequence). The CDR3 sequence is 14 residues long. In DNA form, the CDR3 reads TGTGCCAGCAGCCCTCGGGCGGGGAACACTGAAGCTTTCTTT. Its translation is CASSPRAGNTEAFF.

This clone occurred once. CDR3 loop: CASRRTGGKEKLFF. CDR3 in DNA: TGTGCCAGCAGACGGACAGGGGGCAAGGAAAAACTGTTTTTT. The V gene is TRBV13, the J gene TRBJ1-4, with 11 bases matching TRBD1. The V and J ends lost 6 bases and 8 bases, in that order; junction bases with no gene match: 5. The CDR3 runs 14 residues. Germline V CDR1 and CDR2: PRHDT, FYEKMQ (reference sequence).

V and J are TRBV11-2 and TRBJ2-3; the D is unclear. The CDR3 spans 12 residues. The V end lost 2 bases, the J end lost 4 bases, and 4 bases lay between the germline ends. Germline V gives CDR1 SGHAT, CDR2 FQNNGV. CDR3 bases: TGTGCCAGCAGCTTATTGGCAGATACGCAGTATTTT. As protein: CASSLLADTQYF.

This CDR3 reads CASSDLGGVMTDTQYF. The CDR3 DNA follows: TGTGCCAGCAGTGATTTGGGCGGGGTAATGACAGATACGCAGTATTTT. The chain joins TRBV25-1 to TRBJ2-3; D is perhaps TRBD2 (6 bases). The CDR3 consists of 16 residues. Germline values: CDR1 MGHDK, CDR2 SYGVNS. Trimming left V 3 bases short and J 3 bases short, with 16 bases between.

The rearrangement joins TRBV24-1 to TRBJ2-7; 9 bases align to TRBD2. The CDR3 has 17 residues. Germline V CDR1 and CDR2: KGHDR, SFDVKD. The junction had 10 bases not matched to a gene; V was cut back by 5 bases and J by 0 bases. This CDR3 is CATSGIAGEKSSYEQYF. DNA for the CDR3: TGTGCCACCAGTGGGATAGCGGGGGAAAAAAGCTCCTACGAGCAGTACTTC.

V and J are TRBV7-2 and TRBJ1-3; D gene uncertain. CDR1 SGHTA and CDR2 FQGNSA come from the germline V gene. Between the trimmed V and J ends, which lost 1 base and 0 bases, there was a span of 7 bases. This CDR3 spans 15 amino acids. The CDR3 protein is CASSLVASSGNTIYF. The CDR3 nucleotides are TGTGCCAGCAGCTTAGTGGCCAGCTCTGGAAACACCATATATTTT.